The source of this T cell receptor (beta chain) is a study of T cell responses to AZD1222 COVID-19 vaccine. Pooling covered second doses at about 4 or about 12 weeks. The CDR3 is made up of 13 amino acids. V was shortened by 8 bases and J by 6 bases, with 11 bases between the two germline ends. The method was immunoSEQ multiplex PCR; TCRdb's version includes in-frame clones alone and lacks a portion of them. The data show tens of thousands of clones, about 88% seen once. This TCR was recovered from an adult who received the AZD1222 COVID-19 vaccine. Sequenced here: peripheral blood, sampled 28 days after the second AZD1222 dose. This chain joins TRBV12-3 or TRBV12-4 and TRBJ1-6; the D gene is possibly TRBD1 (5 bases). The CDR3 region is CASGAHRNSPLHF. In nucleotides, the CDR3 is TGTGCCAGCGGGGCCCACCGTAATTCACCCCTCCACTTT.